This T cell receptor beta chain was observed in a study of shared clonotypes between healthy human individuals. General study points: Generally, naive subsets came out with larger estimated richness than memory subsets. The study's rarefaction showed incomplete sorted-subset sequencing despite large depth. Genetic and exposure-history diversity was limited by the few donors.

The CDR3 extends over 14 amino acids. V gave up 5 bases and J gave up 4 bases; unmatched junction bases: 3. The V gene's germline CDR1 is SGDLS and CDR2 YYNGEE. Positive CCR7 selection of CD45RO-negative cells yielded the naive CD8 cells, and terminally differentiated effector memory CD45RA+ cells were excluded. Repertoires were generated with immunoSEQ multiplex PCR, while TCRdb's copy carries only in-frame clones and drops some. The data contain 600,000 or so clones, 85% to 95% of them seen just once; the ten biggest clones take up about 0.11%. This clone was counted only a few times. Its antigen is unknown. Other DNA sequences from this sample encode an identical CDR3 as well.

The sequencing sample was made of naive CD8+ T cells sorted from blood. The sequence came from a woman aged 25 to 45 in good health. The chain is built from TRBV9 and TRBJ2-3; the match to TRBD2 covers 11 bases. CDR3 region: CASSLAGGSDTQYF. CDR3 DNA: TGTGCCAGCAGTTTAGCGGGAGGGTCAGATACGCAGTATTTT.